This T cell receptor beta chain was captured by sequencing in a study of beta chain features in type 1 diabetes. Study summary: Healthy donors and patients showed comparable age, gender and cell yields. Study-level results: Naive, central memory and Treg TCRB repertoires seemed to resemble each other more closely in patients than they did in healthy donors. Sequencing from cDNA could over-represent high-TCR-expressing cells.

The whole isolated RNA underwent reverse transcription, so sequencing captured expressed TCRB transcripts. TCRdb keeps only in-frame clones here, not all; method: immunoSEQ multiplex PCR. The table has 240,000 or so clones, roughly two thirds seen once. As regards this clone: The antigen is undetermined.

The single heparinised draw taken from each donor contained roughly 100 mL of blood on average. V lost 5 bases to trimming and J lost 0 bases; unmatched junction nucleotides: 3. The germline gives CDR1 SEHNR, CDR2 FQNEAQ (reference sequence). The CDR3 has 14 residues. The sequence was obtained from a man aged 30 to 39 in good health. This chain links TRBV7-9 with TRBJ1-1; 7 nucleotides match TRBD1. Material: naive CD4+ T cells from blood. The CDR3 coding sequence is TGTGCCAGCAGCCAGGGACAGCTGAACACTGAAGCTTTCTTT. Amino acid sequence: CASSQGQLNTEAFF.